The 18 T cell receptor beta chains presented below share a single source sample, sequenced in a study of cytomegalovirus exposure and HLA in healthy donors. PCR employed 60 Vbeta and 13 Jbeta primers. Repertoires were generated with immunoSEQ multiplex PCR, while TCRdb's copy carries only in-frame clones and drops some. The table has under 200,000 clones, over 70% seen once; the top ten hold more than 0.45%. The specimen was PBMCs. All receptors come from a woman between 45 and 65 years old in good health and CMV-seronegative.

The chain recombines TRBV30 with TRBJ1-1; D possibly corresponds to TRBD1 (6 bases). The V gene lost 3 bases and the J gene lost 2 bases, with 10 bases spanning the gap. Germline lookup yields CDR1 GTSNPN and CDR2 SVGIG (reference sequence). CDR3 length equals 13 residues. This CDR3 reads CAWSRGPNTEAFF. As DNA, the CDR3 is TGTGCCTGGAGCAGGGGCCCAAACACTGAAGCTTTCTTT.

J is TRBJ2-5 and V is TRBV30; TRBD1 matches at 7 bases. Germline V gives CDR1 GTSNPN, CDR2 SVGIG (reference sequence). V lost 2 bases and J lost 4; bases outside the gene matches: 4. The CDR3 length is 13 residues. The CDR3: CAWSRQGLETQYF. The CDR3 bases are TGTGCCTGGAGTCGACAGGGTTTAGAGACCCAGTACTTC.

V is TRBV6-6 and J is TRBJ1-3, with a possible D match to TRBD1 (5 bases). This CDR3 has 14 residues. Per the germline V gene, CDR1 is MNHNY and CDR2 is SVGAGI (reference sequence). Deletions cut 10 bases from V and 0 bases from J, with 13 bases between. CDR3 sequence reads: CATKTASSGNTIYF. The CDR3 coding sequence is TGTGCCACTAAGACAGCGAGCTCTGGAAACACCATATATTTT.

The rearrangement links TRBV28 to TRBJ2-3; 15 bases fit TRBD2. Germline CDR1 MDHEN, CDR2 SYDVKM. V trimming: 3 bases; J trimming: 3 bases; junction bases outside the gene matches: 7. The CDR3 runs to 18 residues. The CDR3 spells CASSFGLAGGPGTDTQYF. DNA of the CDR3: TGTGCCAGCAGTTTCGGACTAGCGGGAGGGCCCGGTACAGATACGCAGTATTTT.

This chain connects TRBV7-9 to TRBJ2-5, with 8 bases identical to TRBD2. The V and J ends lost 2 bases and 3 bases, in that order; junction bases with no gene match: 14. Germline V gene data show CDR1 as SEHNR and CDR2 as FQNEAQ (reference sequence). The CDR3 totals 18 residues. The CDR3 DNA follows: TGTGCCAGCAGCTTATTGGTTCTAGCGGGCTCACAGGAAGAGACCCAGTACTTC. This sequence encodes CASSLLVLAGSQEETQYF.

CDR3 loop: CASSFRDWDTDTQYF. The CDR3 DNA is TGTGCCAGCAGCTTCCGGGACTGGGACACAGATACGCAGTATTTT. J is TRBJ2-3 and V is TRBV5-5, with a weak D call TRBD2 (6 bases). This CDR3 comprises 15 residues. CDR1 and CDR2 (germline): SGHKS, YYEKEE (reference sequence). V lost 2 bases and J lost 2, with 12 bases in between.

The chain recombines TRBV7-3 with TRBJ2-1; D perhaps matches TRBD2 (6 bases). This CDR3 spans 13 amino acids. Germline loops: CDR1 SGHTA, CDR2 FQGTGA. Deletions cut 2 bases from V and 6 bases from J, with 8 bases between. The CDR3 nucleotides read TGTGCCAGCAGCTTAGCGACTAGCAATGAGCAGTTCTTC. It codes for CASSLATSNEQFF.

The chain couples TRBV7-8 to TRBJ2-5; D uncertain. The end of the DNA is better explained by TRBJ2-7, so the J call may be wrong. This CDR3 spans 11 amino acids. Germline V gives CDR1 SGHVS, CDR2 FQNEAQ. The CDR3: CASSFSYEQYF. The CDR3 coding sequence is TGTGCCAGCAGCTTTTCCTACGAGCAGTACTTC.

The chain recombines TRBV5-1 with TRBJ2-5; TRBD2 matches at 8 bases. CDR1 is SGHRS and CDR2 is YFSETQ in the germline V gene. Trimming at V came to 3 bases and at J to 1 base, leaving 11 bases not matched to a gene. The CDR3 spans 17 residues. This CDR3 reads CASSSTLAGGTQETQYF. Here the CDR3 DNA reads TGCGCCAGCAGCTCCACCCTGGCGGGGGGAACCCAAGAGACCCAGTACTTC.

The J gene is TRBJ2-5, the V gene TRBV2, with TRBD2 identical over 15 bases. This CDR3 is built from 15 residues. After removal of 8 bases from V and 5 bases from J, the junction contained 6 bases not matched to a gene. Germline V gene data show CDR1 as SNHLY and CDR2 as FYNNEI. CDR3 nucleotides: TGTGCCAGCGGGAACGGGACTAGCGGGAGGGAGACCCAGTACTTC. This translates into CASGNGTSGRETQYF.

The chain is built from TRBV27 and TRBJ2-5, with TRBD1 matching 10 bases. Germline CDR1 reads MNHEY; CDR2 reads SMNVEV (reference sequence). This CDR3 comprises 14 residues. The junction had 6 bases not matched to a gene; V was cut back by 6 bases and J by 5 bases. The CDR3 region has the DNA TGTGCCAGCAGCCGGGACAGGGGAAAGGAGACCCAGTACTTC. It codes for CASSRDRGKETQYF.

This chain links TRBV20-1 with TRBJ2-5; D perhaps matches TRBD1 (5 bases). The DNA matches TRBJ2-7 better at its end, which makes the J call doubtful. Germline CDR1 DFQATT, CDR2 SNEGSKA (reference sequence). This CDR3 has 11 residues. CDR3 in DNA: TGCAGTGCTACCTCAGGGCACGAGCAGTACTTC. Translating it yields CSATSGHEQYF.

The chain links TRBV15 to TRBJ1-2; weak D call: TRBD1 (5 bases). This CDR3 has 15 amino acids. Germline CDR1 is LNHNV and CDR2 is YYDKDF (reference sequence). Deletions cut 1 base from V and 3 bases from J, with 12 bases between. In DNA, the CDR3 is TGTGCCACCAGCAGAGCGAACAGGATCGACTATGGCTACACCTTC. Encoded protein: CATSRANRIDYGYTF.

The CDR3 reads CASSLFGERYF. The DNA for the CDR3 is TGTGCCAGCAGTTTATTCGGGGAGAGGTACTTC. The J gene is TRBJ2-5, the V gene TRBV28; possible D gene TRBD2, 5 bases. V lost 1 base and J 13 bases, leaving 10 bases between the germline ends. The length of the CDR3 is 11 residues. Germline V gene sequence: CDR1 MDHEN, CDR2 SYDVKM.

The chain links TRBV5-1 to TRBJ2-5; 7 nucleotides align to TRBD1. The V gene's germline CDR1 is SGHRS and CDR2 YFSETQ. V shed 1 base, J shed 3 bases, and the junction held 3 bases outside the gene matches. The CDR3 loop spans 14 amino acids. The CDR3 is CASSLNRGKETQYF. CDR3 DNA sequence: TGCGCCAGCAGCTTGAACAGGGGCAAAGAGACCCAGTACTTC.

This rearrangement joins TRBV6-5 to TRBJ2-5; D perhaps matches TRBD2 (6 bases). This CDR3 contains 14 residues. The germline V and J ends were trimmed by 6 bases and 2 bases, with 13 bases remaining between them. Germline V CDR1 and CDR2: MNHEY, SVGAGI. CDR3 amino acids: CASSRREIQETQYF. CDR3 nucleotide sequence: TGTGCCAGCAGCCGGCGGGAAATACAAGAGACCCAGTACTTC.

The chain couples TRBV27 to TRBJ2-1; TRBD2 matches 8 bases. This CDR3 has 16 amino acids. In germline, CDR1 is MNHEY, CDR2 SMNVEV (reference sequence). V was pared by 9 bases and J by 0 bases, with 10 bases of the junction left unmatched. For the CDR3, the DNA is TGTGCCAGTCGGGCGGGGGGCGCGAGCTCCTACAATGAGCAGTTCTTC. The encoded protein is CASRAGGASSYNEQFF.

In this sample, this clone turned up once. The chain has TRBV5-1 and TRBJ2-3; 7 nucleotides line up with TRBD2. CDR3 size: 14 residues. The junction had 3 bases not matched to a gene; V was cut back by 0 bases and J by 5 bases. Germline V lookup: CDR1 SGHRS, CDR2 YFSETQ. The CDR3 loop reads CASSLGASGDTQYF. CDR3 bases: TGCGCCAGCAGCTTGGGGGCTAGCGGAGATACGCAGTATTTT. The variable domain in full, with the rest retrieved from reference TRBV5-1 and TRBJ2-3, is KAGVTQTPRYLIKTRGQQVTLSCSPISGHRSVSWYQQTPGQGLQFLFEYFSETQRNKGNFPGRFSGRQFSNSRSEMNVSTLELGDSALYLCASSLGASGDTQYFGPGTRLTVL.